A selection of T cell receptor beta chains follows, all from one sample in a study of patients and donors after allogeneic stem cell transplantation. MiXCR, applied by TCRdb to the RT-PCR reads, yields one record per CDR3 protein. The data show 150,000 to 200,000 distinct CDR3 sequences, about 29% seen once. The specimen sequenced was blood, either unsorted or a sorted T cell fraction (not recorded which). The receptors originated from a human donor who was either an allogeneic HSCT recipient or a stem cell or donor lymphocyte infusion donor (not recorded which). It is not recorded whose cells these are; they may come from a transplant donor. The CDR3 runs from the conserved cysteine through the conserved F or W. The order of the fields is V gene, clone size, J gene, D gene, CDR3 protein, CDR3 DNA. The D gene is left open where the match is weak. Size tells how often a clone was seen (once, few, many) or the class of an expanded clone, and some rows leave it out.

>TRBV7-9|few|TRBJ2-2|TRBD1
CASSYNRGHTGELFF
TGTGCCAGCAGCTACAACAGGGGACACACCGGGGAGCTGTTTTTT
>TRBV7-8|-|TRBJ2-3|TRBD2
CAIAPGGPTDTQYF
TGTGCCATTGCACCGGGAGGGCCCACAGATACGCAGTATTTT
>TRBV7-9|few|TRBJ1-4|-
CASTIPGNEKLFF
TGTGCCAGTACAATCCCAGGGAATGAAAAACTGTTTTTT
>TRBV20-1|-|TRBJ2-2|-
CSASQQGRIGELFF
TGCAGTGCTAGTCAACAGGGTAGGATCGGGGAGCTGTTTTTT
>TRBV20-1|few|TRBJ1-1|-
CSARRRETEAFF
TGCAGTGCTAGAAGGAGGGAAACTGAAGCTTTCTTT
>TRBV4-2|-|TRBJ2-7|TRBD1
CASSQDPTGFPYEQYF
TGTGCCAGCAGCCAAGATCCGACAGGGTTTCCCTACGAGCAGTACTTC
>TRBV6-5|few|TRBJ1-2|-
CASSYSLGSSDYGYTF
TGTGCCAGCAGTTACTCGCTGGGGTCGAGTGACTATGGCTACACCTTC
>TRBV12-3/TRBV12-4|-|TRBJ2-1|TRBD2
CASSFALAGVGSYNEQFF
TGTGCCAGCAGTTTTGCACTAGCGGGAGTAGGCTCCTACAATGAGCAGTTCTTC
>TRBV20-1|-|TRBJ2-7|-
CSARGSNSYEQYF
TGCAGTGCTAGAGGGAGCAACTCCTACGAGCAGTACTTC
>TRBV4-1|-|TRBJ2-5|-
CASSFRHGETQYF
TGCGCCAGCAGCTTTCGACACGGAGAGACCCAGTACTTC
>TRBV27|-|TRBJ2-7|TRBD1
CASSRSGQGLDEQYF
TGTGCCAGCAGTCGATCGGGACAGGGTCTCGACGAGCAGTACTTC
>TRBV15|few|TRBJ1-4|-
CATSRAGGTNEKLFF
TGTGCCACCAGCAGAGCGGGGGGAACTAATGAAAAACTGTTTTTT
>TRBV29-1|-|TRBJ2-1|TRBD2
CSVGINGGRDNEQFF
TGCAGCGTTGGGATTAATGGCGGGAGGGACAATGAGCAGTTCTTC
>TRBV29-1|-|TRBJ2-7|TRBD2
CSVLAGDYEQYF
TGCAGCGTTTTAGCGGGAGACTACGAGCAGTACTTC
>TRBV10-3|-|TRBJ2-2|-
CAISASLADTGELFF
TGTGCCATCAGTGCGAGCCTAGCCGATACCGGGGAGCTGTTTTTT
>TRBV5-1|-|TRBJ2-7|TRBD1
CASSLEPRQGRHEQYF
TGCGCCAGCAGCTTGGAGCCCCGACAGGGGAGACACGAGCAGTACTTC
>TRBV4-2|few|TRBJ1-6|-
CASSQSFLGSQNSPLHF
TGTGCCAGCAGCCAGTCCTTCTTGGGATCCCAGAATTCACCCCTCCACTTT
>TRBV6-1|-|TRBJ2-2|-
CASSEAIALNTGELFF
TGTGCCAGCAGTGAAGCGATAGCGCTGAACACCGGGGAGCTGTTTTTT
>TRBV12-3/TRBV12-4|many|TRBJ1-1|-
CASSFWQRNTEAFF
TGTGCCAGCAGTTTCTGGCAGCGGAACACTGAAGCTTTCTTT
>TRBV20-1|many|TRBJ1-5|-
CSARLGTGDQPQHF
TGCAGTGCTAGACTCGGGACCGGGGATCAGCCCCAGCATTTT
>TRBV28|-|TRBJ2-3|TRBD2
CASSKISGRGRDTQYF
TGTGCCAGCAGTAAGATCAGCGGGAGAGGGCGAGATACGCAGTATTTT
>TRBV2|-|TRBJ2-7|-
CASSEEGQRSYEQYF
TGTGCCAGCAGTGAAGAAGGCCAGCGGAGCTACGAGCAGTACTTC
>TRBV12-3/TRBV12-4|-|TRBJ2-7|-
CASSFFPGTYEQYF
TGTGCCAGCAGTTTCTTCCCAGGGACCTACGAGCAGTACTTC
>TRBV9|-|TRBJ2-1|TRBD2
CASSAGTSIKTGNEQFF
TGTGCCAGCAGCGCCGGGACTAGCATAAAGACGGGAAATGAGCAGTTCTTC
>TRBV12-3/TRBV12-4|-|TRBJ1-1|-
CASSLLNRVPEAFF
TGTGCCAGCAGTTTACTAAACAGGGTTCCTGAAGCTTTCTTT
>TRBV9|-|TRBJ2-1|TRBD2
CASSIRGREDEQFF
TGTGCCAGCAGCATCCGGGGGCGGGAGGATGAGCAGTTCTTC
>TRBV5-1|-|TRBJ1-6|-
CASSLEALGRSSYNSPLHF
TGCGCCAGCAGCTTGGAGGCGTTGGGCAGGAGCTCCTATAATTCACCCCTCCACTTT
>TRBV12-3/TRBV12-4|-|TRBJ2-5|-
CASTLGGGHQETQYF
TGTGCCAGCACCCTGGGGGGAGGCCACCAAGAGACCCAGTACTTC
>TRBV7-9|many|TRBJ1-1|-
CASSPPAVAVWTEAFF
TGTGCCAGCAGCCCCCCGGCCGTGGCAGTTTGGACTGAAGCTTTCTTT
>TRBV28|few|TRBJ2-3|-
CASQEAATDTQYF
TGTGCCAGCCAAGAGGCCGCCACAGATACGCAGTATTTT
>TRBV7-6|-|TRBJ1-6|TRBD1
CASSSDRPGDSPLHF
TGTGCCAGCAGCTCGGACAGGCCAGGGGATTCACCCCTCCACTTT
>TRBV28|few|TRBJ1-5|TRBD1
CASSNRDRVLDQPQHF
TGTGCCAGCAGTAACCGGGACAGGGTCTTAGATCAGCCCCAGCATTTT
>TRBV5-6|many|TRBJ1-1|TRBD1
CASSSDRGRMNTEAFF
TGTGCCAGCAGCTCTGACAGGGGGCGGATGAACACTGAAGCTTTCTTT
>TRBV20-1|-|TRBJ2-3|TRBD2
CSSPSGTRGVTDTQYF
TGCAGTTCCCCGTCCGGGACTAGGGGGGTCACAGATACGCAGTATTTT
>TRBV18|many|TRBJ1-5|-
CASSPTQVDQPQHF
TGTGCCAGCTCACCCACGCAGGTAGATCAGCCCCAGCATTTT
>TRBV18|few|TRBJ1-2|-
CASSPDSPYGYTF
TGTGCCAGCTCACCCGACAGTCCCTATGGCTACACCTTC
>TRBV7-3|-|TRBJ1-1|-
CASSLFGPGSTEAFF
TGTGCCAGCAGCTTATTTGGGCCGGGTAGCACTGAAGCTTTCTTT
>TRBV7-9|-|TRBJ1-3|TRBD1
CASSQPGQIAGNTIYF
TGTGCCAGCAGCCAGCCGGGACAGATAGCTGGAAACACCATATATTTT
>TRBV5-6|-|TRBJ2-1|TRBD2
CASSLGGSRNEQFF
TGTGCCAGCAGCTTAGGCGGGAGCCGCAATGAGCAGTTCTTC
>TRBV5-8|-|TRBJ1-3|-
CASSSVLFGNTIYF
TGTGCCAGCAGCTCCGTGCTCTTCGGAAACACCATATATTTT
>TRBV20-1|-|TRBJ2-7|TRBD1
CSARSTRGSYEQYF
TGCAGTGCTAGAAGTACCAGGGGGTCCTACGAGCAGTACTTC
>TRBV7-2|-|TRBJ1-1|TRBD1
CASSSRQGADTEAFF
TGTGCCAGCAGCTCAAGACAGGGGGCAGACACTGAAGCTTTCTTT
>TRBV28|few|TRBJ2-7|-
CASSTDGSSYEQYF
TGTGCCAGCAGTACGGACGGGAGCTCCTACGAGCAGTACTTC
>TRBV10-3|-|TRBJ2-1|TRBD2
CAISDGSGRTSYNEQFF
TGTGCCATCAGTGACGGTAGCGGGAGGACTTCCTACAATGAGCAGTTCTTC
>TRBV7-2|few|TRBJ1-3|-
CASSLSRNRNTIYF
TGTGCCAGCAGCTTAAGCAGAAATAGAAACACCATATATTTT
>TRBV7-3|many|TRBJ2-1|TRBD2
CASSFTGTSGYNEQFF
TGTGCCAGCAGCTTTACCGGGACTAGCGGGTACAATGAGCAGTTCTTC